This entry features one TCR beta chain sequence. Generated by immunoSEQ multiplex PCR, the TCRdb table keeps only in-frame clones and is missing some. The sample contains 60,000 or so clones, approximately 90% of which appear only once. This record comes from a study of blood T cell repertoires in COVID-19. Whole-study context: Sites across the United States, Italy and Spain contributed samples from acute and convalescent COVID-19.

The CDR3 runs to 13 residues. V was clipped by 2 bases and J by 1 base, with 5 bases between them. CDR1 and CDR2 (germline): WSHSY, SAAADI. The V gene is TRBV10-2, the J gene TRBJ1-1, with D hard to call. Sequencing was done on a sample of peripheral blood. This clonotype was obtained from a human donor with acute or convalescent COVID-19. The donor label of this sample is uncertain. CDR3 protein: CASSETQNTEAFF. CDR3 nucleotide sequence: TGCGCCAGCAGTGAGACACAGAACACTGAAGCTTTCTTT.